Sequencing of this T cell receptor beta chain was carried out in a study of graft-versus-host responses after intestinal transplantation. Study-level results: The highest levels of circulating GvH clones went along with early declines in HvG clones after transplant. Ileal or blood samples showed some GvH clones first, and such clones were also found in recipient marrow.

The CDR3 is made up of 17 amino acids. V lost 7 bases, J lost 1 base, and 20 bases lay in between. In germline, CDR1 is ENHRY, CDR2 SYGVKD. Profiling relied on immunoSEQ multiplex PCR, and the TCRdb table lists in-frame clones only, not all of them. The sample consists of under 50,000 clones, over 85% of them appearing once. With respect to this clone: Its cognate antigen is unknown.

Specimen: PBMCs, collected approximately 100 weeks after intestinal transplantation. This receptor was identified in a human patient who received an intestinal transplant, so some T cells may come from the graft donor. V and J are TRBV10-3 and TRBJ2-1; D might be TRBD1 or TRBD2, each matching 7 bases. CDR3 residues: CAIKKGGGSSSYNEQFF. In nucleotides, the CDR3 is TGTGCCATCAAGAAGGGAGGGGGCTCCTCTTCCTACAATGAGCAGTTCTTC.